This T cell receptor beta chain was identified during a study of beta chain features in type 1 diabetes. General study points: More deletions and fewer insertions at VDJ junctions were found in patients with type 1 diabetes.

Germline V lookup: CDR1 SGDLS, CDR2 YYNGEE. The CDR3 consists of 17 residues. J gave up 1 base and V 0 bases, and 7 bases lay outside the gene matches. Regarding this clone: Its antigen is currently unknown.

Expressed TCRB transcripts got sequenced, as all isolated RNA was reverse transcribed. Measured with immunoSEQ multiplex PCR; TCRdb has only the in-frame clones, and not every one. The sample shows around 140,000 clones, about 10% of them seen only once. This chain joins TRBV9 and TRBJ2-5; 9 positions agree with TRBD2. The source of this sequence is a young man in good health. Sequenced: naive CD4+ T cells from blood. The DNA of the CDR3 is TGTGCCAGCAGCGTAGGAGCCAGCGGGGGGCCCCAAGAGACCCAGTACTTC. This encodes CASSVGASGGPQETQYF.